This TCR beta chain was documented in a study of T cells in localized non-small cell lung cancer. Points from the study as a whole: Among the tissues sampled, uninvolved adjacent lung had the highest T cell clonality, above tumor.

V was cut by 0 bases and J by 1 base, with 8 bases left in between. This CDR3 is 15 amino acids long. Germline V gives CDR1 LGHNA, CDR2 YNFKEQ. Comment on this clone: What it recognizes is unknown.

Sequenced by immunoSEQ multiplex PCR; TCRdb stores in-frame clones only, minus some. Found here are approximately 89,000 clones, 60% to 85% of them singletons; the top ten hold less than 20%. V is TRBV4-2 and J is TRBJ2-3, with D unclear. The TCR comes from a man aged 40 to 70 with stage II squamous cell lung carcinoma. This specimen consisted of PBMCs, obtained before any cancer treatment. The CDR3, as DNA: TGTGCCAGCAGCCAAGATGCAAGGGGCACAGATACGCAGTATTTT. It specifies CASSQDARGTDTQYF.